This T cell receptor beta chain was identified in a study of cytomegalovirus exposure and HLA in healthy donors. Overall study findings and caveats: Earlier results showed most TCR beta V segments being productive about 90% or about 30% of the time. From TCR beta sequences, most subjects' HLA-A and HLA-B alleles were reportedly predicted accurately.

Details on this clone: Its antigen is as yet unknown.

From germline, CDR1 is SGHAT and CDR2 FQDESV (reference sequence). The CDR3 has 16 amino acids. Trimming at V came to 2 bases and at J to 5 bases, leaving 11 bases not matched to a gene. Amplification used 60 Vbeta primers and 13 Jbeta primers. TCRdb's copy holds only in-frame clones and misses some; the assay was immunoSEQ multiplex PCR. The table includes fewer than 150,000 clones, about four fifths detected once. The chain recombines TRBV11-1 with TRBJ2-5; 7 nucleotides line up with TRBD2. The sequenced sample was PBMCs. The receptor's source is a man aged 25 to 40 in good health and CMV-seronegative. CDR3 sequence (DNA): TGTGCCAGCAGCTTAAGTCTAGCGGCCTCTCATGAGACCCAGTACTTC. Protein: CASSLSLAASHETQYF.